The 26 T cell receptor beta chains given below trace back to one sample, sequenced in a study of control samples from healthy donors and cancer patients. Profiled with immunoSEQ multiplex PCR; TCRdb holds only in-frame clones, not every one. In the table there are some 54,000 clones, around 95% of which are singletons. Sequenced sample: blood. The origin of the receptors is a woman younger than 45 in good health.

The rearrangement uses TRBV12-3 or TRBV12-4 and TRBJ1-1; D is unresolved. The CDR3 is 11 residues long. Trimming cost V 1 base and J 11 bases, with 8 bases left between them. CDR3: CASSLGDLAFF. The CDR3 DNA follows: TGTGCCAGCAGTTTAGGAGATTTGGCTTTCTTT.

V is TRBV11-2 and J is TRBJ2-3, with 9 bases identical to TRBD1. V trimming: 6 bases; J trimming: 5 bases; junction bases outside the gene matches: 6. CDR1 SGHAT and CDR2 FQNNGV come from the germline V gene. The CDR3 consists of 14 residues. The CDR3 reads CASRKTGGLDTQYF. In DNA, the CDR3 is TGTGCCAGCAGAAAAACAGGGGGCCTAGATACGCAGTATTTT.

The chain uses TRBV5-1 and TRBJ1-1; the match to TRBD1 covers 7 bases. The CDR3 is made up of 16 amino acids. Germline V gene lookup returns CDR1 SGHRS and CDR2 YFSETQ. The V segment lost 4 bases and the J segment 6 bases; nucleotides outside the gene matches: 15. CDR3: CASSLGQSSGSAEAFF. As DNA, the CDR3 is TGCGCCAGCAGCCTGGGACAGTCGAGTGGGTCGGCTGAAGCTTTCTTT.

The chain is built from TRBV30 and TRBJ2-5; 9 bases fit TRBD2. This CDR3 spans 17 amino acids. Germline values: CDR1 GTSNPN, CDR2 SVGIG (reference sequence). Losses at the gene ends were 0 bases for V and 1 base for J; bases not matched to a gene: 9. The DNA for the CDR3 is TGTGCCTGGAGTGTTCCCCGGACTAGCGTAAGCCAAGAGACCCAGTACTTC. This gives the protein CAWSVPRTSVSQETQYF.

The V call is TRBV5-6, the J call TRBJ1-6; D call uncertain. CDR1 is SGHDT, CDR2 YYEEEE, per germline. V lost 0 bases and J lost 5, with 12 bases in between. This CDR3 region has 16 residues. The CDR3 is CASSLVAGSNNSPLHF. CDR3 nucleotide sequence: TGTGCCAGCAGCTTGGTCGCGGGAAGTAATAATTCACCCCTCCACTTT. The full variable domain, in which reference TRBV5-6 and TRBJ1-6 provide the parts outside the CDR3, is DAGVTQSPTHLIKTRGQQVTLRCSPKSGHDTVSWYQQALGQGPQFIFQYYEEEERQRGNFPDRFSGHQFPNYSSELNVNALLLGDSALYLCASSLVAGSNNSPLHFGNGTRLTVT.

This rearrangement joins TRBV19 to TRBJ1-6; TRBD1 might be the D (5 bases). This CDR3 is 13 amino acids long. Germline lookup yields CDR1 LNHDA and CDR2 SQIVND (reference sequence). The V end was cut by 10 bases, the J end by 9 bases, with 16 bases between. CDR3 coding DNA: TGTGCCACCCAGGAGGAAAGGGGTTCACCCCTCCACTTT. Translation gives CATQEERGSPLHF.

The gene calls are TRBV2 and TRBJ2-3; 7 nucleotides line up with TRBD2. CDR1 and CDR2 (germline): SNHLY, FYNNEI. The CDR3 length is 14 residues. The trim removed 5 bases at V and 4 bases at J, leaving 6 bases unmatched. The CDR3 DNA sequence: TGTGCCAGCAGTCAAAGGACTAGATCAGATACGCAGTATTTT. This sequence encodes CASSQRTRSDTQYF.

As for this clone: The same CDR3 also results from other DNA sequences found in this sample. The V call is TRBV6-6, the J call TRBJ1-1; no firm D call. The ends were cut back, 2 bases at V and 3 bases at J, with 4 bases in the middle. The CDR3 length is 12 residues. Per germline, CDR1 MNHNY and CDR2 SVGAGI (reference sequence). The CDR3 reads CASSYLDTEAFF. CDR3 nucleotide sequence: TGTGCCAGCAGTTACCTCGACACTGAAGCTTTCTTT.

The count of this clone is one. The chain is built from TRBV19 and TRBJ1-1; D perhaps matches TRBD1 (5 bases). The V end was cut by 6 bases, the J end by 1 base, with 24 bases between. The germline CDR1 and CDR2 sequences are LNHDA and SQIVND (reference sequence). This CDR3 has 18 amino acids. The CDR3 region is CASRTLRGLQGGNTEAFF. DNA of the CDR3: TGTGCCAGTAGAACCCTCAGAGGGCTCCAGGGCGGGAACACTGAAGCTTTCTTT.

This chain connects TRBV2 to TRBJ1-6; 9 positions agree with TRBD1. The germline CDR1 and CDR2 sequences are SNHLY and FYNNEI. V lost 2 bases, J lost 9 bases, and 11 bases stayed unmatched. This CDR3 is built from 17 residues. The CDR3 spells CASSERRAGQGLSPLHF. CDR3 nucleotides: TGTGCCAGCAGTGAACGGAGGGCGGGACAGGGTCTTTCACCCCTCCACTTT.

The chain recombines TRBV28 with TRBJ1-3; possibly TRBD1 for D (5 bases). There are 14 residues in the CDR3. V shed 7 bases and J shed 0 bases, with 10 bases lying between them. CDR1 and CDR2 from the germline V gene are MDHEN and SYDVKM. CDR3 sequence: CASTDTGSGNTIYF. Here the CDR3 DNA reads TGTGCCAGCACCGATACAGGCTCTGGAAACACCATATATTTT.

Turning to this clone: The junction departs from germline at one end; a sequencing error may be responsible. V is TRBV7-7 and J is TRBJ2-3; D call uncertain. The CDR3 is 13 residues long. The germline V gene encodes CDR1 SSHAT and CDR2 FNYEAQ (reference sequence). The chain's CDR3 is CASSSRVEDTQYF. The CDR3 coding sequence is TGTGCTAGCAGCTCACGGGTTGAAGATACGCAGTATTTT.

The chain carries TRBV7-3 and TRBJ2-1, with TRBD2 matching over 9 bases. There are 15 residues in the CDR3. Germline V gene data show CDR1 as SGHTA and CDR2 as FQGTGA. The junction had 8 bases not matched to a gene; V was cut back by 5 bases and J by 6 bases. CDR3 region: CASSQGTSRFNEQFF. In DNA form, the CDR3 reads TGTGCCAGCAGCCAAGGGACTAGCCGTTTCAATGAGCAGTTCTTC.

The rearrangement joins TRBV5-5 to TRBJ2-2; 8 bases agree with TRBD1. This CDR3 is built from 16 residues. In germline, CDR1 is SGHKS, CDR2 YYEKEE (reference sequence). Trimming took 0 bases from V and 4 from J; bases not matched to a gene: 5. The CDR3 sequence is CASSLVGTGITGELFF. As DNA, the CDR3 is TGTGCCAGCAGCTTGGTCGGGACAGGTATCACCGGGGAGCTGTTTTTT.

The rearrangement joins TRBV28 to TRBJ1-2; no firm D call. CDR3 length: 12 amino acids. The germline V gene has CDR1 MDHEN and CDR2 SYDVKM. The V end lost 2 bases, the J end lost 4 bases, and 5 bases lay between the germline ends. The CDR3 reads CASSLVGYGYTF. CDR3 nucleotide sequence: TGTGCCAGCAGTTTAGTGGGCTATGGCTACACCTTC.

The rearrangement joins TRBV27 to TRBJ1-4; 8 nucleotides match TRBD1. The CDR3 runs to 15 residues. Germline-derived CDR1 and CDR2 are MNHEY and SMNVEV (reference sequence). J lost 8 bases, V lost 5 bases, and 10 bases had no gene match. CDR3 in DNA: TGTGCCAGCAGTCCCCGGACAGGGCAGGGGGAAAAACTGTTTTTT. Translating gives CASSPRTGQGEKLFF.

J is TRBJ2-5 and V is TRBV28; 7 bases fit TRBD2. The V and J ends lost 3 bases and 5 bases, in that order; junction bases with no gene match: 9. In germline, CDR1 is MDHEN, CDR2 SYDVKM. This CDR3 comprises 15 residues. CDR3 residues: CASSFSTGGMETQYF. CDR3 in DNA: TGTGCCAGCAGTTTTAGTACGGGGGGAATGGAGACCCAGTACTTC.

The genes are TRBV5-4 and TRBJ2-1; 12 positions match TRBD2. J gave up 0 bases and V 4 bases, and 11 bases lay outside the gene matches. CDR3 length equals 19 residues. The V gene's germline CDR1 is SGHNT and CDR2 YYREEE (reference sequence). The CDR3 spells CASSPGLAGTQRSYNEQFF. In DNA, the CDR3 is TGTGCCAGCAGCCCTGGACTAGCGGGAACCCAACGCTCCTACAATGAGCAGTTCTTC.

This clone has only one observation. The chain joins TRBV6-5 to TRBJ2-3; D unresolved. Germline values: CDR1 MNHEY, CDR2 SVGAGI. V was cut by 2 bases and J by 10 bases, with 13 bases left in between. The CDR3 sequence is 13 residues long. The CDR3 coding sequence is TGTGCCAGCAGTTACCTTGGACGTGGGGCGCAGTATTTT. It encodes CASSYLGRGAQYF.

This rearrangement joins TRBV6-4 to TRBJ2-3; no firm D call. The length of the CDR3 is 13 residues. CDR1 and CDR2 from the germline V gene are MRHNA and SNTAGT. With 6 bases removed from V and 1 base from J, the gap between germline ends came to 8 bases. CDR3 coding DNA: TGTGCCAGCAGCCCTGGAGGCACAGATACGCAGTATTTT. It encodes CASSPGGTDTQYF.

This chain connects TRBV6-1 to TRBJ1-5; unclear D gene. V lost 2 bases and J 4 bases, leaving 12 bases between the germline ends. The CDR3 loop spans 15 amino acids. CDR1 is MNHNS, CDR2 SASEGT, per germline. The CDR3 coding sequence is TGTGCCAGCAGTGAACCCAGGCACCTAAATCAGCCCCAGCATTTT. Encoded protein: CASSEPRHLNQPQHF.

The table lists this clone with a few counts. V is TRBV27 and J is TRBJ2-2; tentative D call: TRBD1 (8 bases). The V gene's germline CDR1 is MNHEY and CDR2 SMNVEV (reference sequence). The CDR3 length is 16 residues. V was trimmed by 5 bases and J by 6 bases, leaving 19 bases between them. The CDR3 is CASSTRQGRASGELFF. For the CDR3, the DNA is TGTGCCAGCAGTACCCGACAGGGGAGGGCGTCCGGGGAGCTGTTTTTT.

CDR3: CASKDRGQGSYEQYF. The CDR3 nucleotides are TGTGCCAGTAAAGACAGGGGCCAAGGGTCCTACGAGCAGTACTTC. The rearrangement joins TRBV19 to TRBJ2-7; the match to TRBD1 covers 8 bases. The CDR3 loop spans 15 amino acids. Germline V gene lookup returns CDR1 LNHDA and CDR2 SQIVND (reference sequence). V lost 7 bases and J lost 1; bases outside the gene matches: 9.

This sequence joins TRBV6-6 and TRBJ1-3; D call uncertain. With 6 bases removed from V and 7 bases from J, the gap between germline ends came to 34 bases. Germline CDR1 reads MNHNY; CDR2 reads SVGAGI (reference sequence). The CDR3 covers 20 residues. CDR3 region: CASSGDNRWQESPGRNTIYF. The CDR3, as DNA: TGTGCCAGCAGCGGCGATAACCGTTGGCAGGAGTCCCCTGGGAGGAACACCATATATTTT.

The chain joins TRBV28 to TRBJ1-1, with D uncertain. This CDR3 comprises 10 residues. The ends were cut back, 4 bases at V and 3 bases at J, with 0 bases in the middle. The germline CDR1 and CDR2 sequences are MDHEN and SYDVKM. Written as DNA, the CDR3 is TGTGCCAGCAGTTACACTGAAGCTTTCTTT. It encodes CASSYTEAFF.

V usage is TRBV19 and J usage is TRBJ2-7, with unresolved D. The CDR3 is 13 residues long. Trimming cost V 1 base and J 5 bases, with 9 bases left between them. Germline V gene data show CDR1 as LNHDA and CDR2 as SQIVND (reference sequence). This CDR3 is CASSIGVGDEQYF. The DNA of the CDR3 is TGTGCCAGTAGTATAGGGGTCGGAGACGAGCAGTACTTC.